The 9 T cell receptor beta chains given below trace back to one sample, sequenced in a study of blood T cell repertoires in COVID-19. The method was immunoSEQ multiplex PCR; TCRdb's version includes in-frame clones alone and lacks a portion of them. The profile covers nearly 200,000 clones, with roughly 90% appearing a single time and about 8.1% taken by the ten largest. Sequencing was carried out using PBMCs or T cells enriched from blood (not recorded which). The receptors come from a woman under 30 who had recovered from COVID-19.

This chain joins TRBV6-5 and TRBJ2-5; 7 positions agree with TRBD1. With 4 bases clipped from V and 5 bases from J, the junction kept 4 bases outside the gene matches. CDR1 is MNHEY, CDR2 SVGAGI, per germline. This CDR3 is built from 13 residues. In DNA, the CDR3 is TGTGCCAGCAGTTCCACGGACAGGGAGACCCAGTACTTC. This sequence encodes CASSSTDRETQYF.

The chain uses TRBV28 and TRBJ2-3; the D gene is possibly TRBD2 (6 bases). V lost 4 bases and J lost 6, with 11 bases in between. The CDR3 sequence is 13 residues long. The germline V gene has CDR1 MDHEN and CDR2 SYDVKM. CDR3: CASSWAGMDTQYF. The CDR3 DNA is TGTGCCAGCAGTTGGGCGGGGATGGATACGCAGTATTTT. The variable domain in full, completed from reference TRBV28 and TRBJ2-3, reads DVKVTQSSRYLVKRTGEKVFLECVQDMDHENMFWYRQDPGLGLRLIYFSYDVKMKEKGDIPEGYSVSREKKERFSLILESASTNQTSMYLCASSWAGMDTQYFGPGTRLTVL.

CDR3 in amino acids: CASSQARGAGTGELFF. The DNA for the CDR3 is TGTGCCAGCAGCCAAGCACGGGGGGCTGGCACCGGGGAGCTGTTTTTT. This sequence joins TRBV3-1 (or the pseudogene TRBV3-2) and TRBJ2-2, with D perhaps matching TRBD2 (7 bases). V lost 1 base to trimming and J lost 4 bases, with 13 bases between them. The CDR3 sequence is 16 residues long. Germline lookup yields CDR1 LGHDT and CDR2 YNNKEL (reference sequence).

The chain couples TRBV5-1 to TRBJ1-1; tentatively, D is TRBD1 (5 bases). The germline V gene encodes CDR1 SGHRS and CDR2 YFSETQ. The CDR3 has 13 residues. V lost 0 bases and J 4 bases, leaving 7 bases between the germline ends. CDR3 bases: TGCGCCAGCAGCTTGGATAGGGGCACTGAAGCTTTCTTT. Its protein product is CASSLDRGTEAFF.

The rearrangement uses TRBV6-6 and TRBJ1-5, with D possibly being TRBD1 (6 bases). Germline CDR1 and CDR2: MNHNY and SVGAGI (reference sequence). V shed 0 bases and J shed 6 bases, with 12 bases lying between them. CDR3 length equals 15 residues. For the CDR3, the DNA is TGTGCCAGCAGTTACTCGACTGGGGGCGTTCAGCCCCAGCATTTT. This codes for CASSYSTGGVQPQHF.

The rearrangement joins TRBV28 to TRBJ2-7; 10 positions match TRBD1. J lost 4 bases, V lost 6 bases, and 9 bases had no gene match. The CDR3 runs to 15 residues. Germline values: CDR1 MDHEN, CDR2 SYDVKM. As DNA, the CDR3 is TGTGCCAGCAGCTCACCGGGACAGGGGCATTACGAGCAGTACTTC. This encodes CASSSPGQGHYEQYF.

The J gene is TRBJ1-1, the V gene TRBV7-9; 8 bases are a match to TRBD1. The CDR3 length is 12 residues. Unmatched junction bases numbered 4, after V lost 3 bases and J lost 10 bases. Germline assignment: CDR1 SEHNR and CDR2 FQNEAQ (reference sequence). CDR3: CASSFDRGTAFF. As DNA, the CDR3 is TGTGCCAGCAGCTTTGACAGGGGTACAGCTTTCTTT.

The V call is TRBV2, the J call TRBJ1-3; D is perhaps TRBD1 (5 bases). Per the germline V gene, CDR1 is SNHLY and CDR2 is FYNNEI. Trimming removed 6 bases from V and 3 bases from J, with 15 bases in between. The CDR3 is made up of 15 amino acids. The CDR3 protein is CASSVQGGGGNTIYF. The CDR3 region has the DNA TGTGCCAGCAGCGTTCAGGGAGGTGGTGGAAACACCATATATTTT.

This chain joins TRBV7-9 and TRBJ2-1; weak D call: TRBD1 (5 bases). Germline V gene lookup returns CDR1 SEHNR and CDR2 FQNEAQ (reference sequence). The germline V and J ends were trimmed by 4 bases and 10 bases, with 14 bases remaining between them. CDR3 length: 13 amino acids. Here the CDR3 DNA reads TGTGCCAGCAGCTATAGGGGTGGGCAGGAGCAGTTCTTC. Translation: CASSYRGGQEQFF.